A selection of T cell receptor beta chains follows, all from one sample in a study of siplizumab effects on memory and regulatory T cells. Only in-frame clones appear in the TCRdb table, and some are missing; sequencing was by immunoSEQ multiplex PCR. Of some 120,000 clones in the sample, roughly 94% are singletons; the top ten hold 1.5% to 2%. The sequencing sample was made of non-Treg CD4+ T cells sorted from blood. These receptors came from a human donor in good health. Both conserved end residues are part of each CDR3. Fields, in order: J gene, D gene, clone size, V gene, CDR3 DNA, CDR3 protein. A D gene is named only where the DNA matches it firmly. Size is stated for part of the rows, as once, few or many counts, or as a class when the clone is expanded.

TRBJ1-2 - - TRBV7-9 TGTGCCAGCAGCTCCCCAGGGTTCAACTATGGCTACACCTTC CASSSPGFNYGYTF
TRBJ2-2 TRBD2 - TRBV5-1 TGCGCCAGCAGCTTGGCAGTCGGCGGGGGGAACACCGGGGAGCTGTTTTTT CASSLAVGGGNTGELFF
TRBJ1-3 - - TRBV5-1 TGCGCCAGCAGCGGTGCAGGGGTTGGAAACACCATATATTTT CASSGAGVGNTIYF
TRBJ2-2 TRBD1 - TRBV18 TGTGCCAGCTCACCGCGGACAGGGTATAACACCGGGGAGCTGTTTTTT CASSPRTGYNTGELFF
TRBJ1-4 - - TRBV5-5 TGTGCCAGCAGCTTCGGGACAACTAATGAAAAACTGTTTTTT CASSFGTTNEKLFF
TRBJ2-3 TRBD1 - TRBV19 TGTGCCAGTAGCAACTACCGGGACAGGCTACAGTATTTT CASSNYRDRLQYF
TRBJ2-3 - - TRBV6-1 TGTGCCAGCACCAGGACCCGCACAGATACGCAGTATTTT CASTRTRTDTQYF
TRBJ1-4 TRBD1 once TRBV5-1 TGCGCCAGCACCACCGGACAGGGCGGTGAAAAACTGTTTTTT CASTTGQGGEKLFF
TRBJ2-7 - - TRBV10-1 TGCGCCAGCAGTGGTTCTTCCGAGCAGTACTTC CASSGSSEQYF
TRBJ2-6 - - TRBV2 TGTGCCAGGGAGACCTCTGGGGCCAACGTCCTGACTTTC CARETSGANVLTF
TRBJ1-5 TRBD1 - TRBV25-1 TGTGCCAGCAGTGGACAGGGAGGCAATCAGCCCCAGCATTTT CASSGQGGNQPQHF
TRBJ2-2 TRBD2 - TRBV6-4 TGTGCCAGCAGTGTCCTAGCGGGGGGGCCTGTCGGGGAGCTGTTTTTT CASSVLAGGPVGELFF
TRBJ2-3 - - TRBV10-3 TGTGCCATCAGTGAGTCGACAGATACGCAGTATTTT CAISESTDTQYF